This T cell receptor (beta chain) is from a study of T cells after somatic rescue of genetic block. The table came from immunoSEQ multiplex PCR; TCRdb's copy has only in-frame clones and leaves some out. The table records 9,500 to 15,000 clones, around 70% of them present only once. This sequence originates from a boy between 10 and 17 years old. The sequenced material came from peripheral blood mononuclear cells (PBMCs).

The CDR3: CASNERESLNEQFF. The CDR3 coding sequence is TGTGCCAGCAACGAGCGGGAGAGTCTCAATGAGCAGTTCTTC. This chain connects TRBV4-2 to TRBJ2-1; 8 bases fit TRBD2. The germline V gene has CDR1 LGHNA and CDR2 YNFKEQ. The CDR3 has 14 residues. V was clipped by 7 bases and J by 6 bases; unmatched bases: 8.